The 27 T cell receptor beta chains given below trace back to one sample, sequenced in a study of spatial heterogeneity in lung cancer (dated by TCRdb to between 2018 and 2021). The library was produced with 5' RACE. Sequenced on a NextSeq 500. Clones were called with MiXCR by TCRdb after fastp trimmed the public reads at Q25, and only in-frame beta chains were retained. Every CDR3 protein is listed once, alongside the most common genes and DNA of its rows. The sample table lists about 30,000 distinct CDR3 sequences, around 6% of them with a count of one. The ten biggest clones cover roughly a fifth of the sample. The intended sense of this specimen's time point label: blood at routine non-recurrence follow-up after resection. For TCR sequencing, whole RNA was extracted from tumor and nontumor lung tissue, or from cryopreserved PBMC samples, and no cell sorting was done. Sample: PBMCs, taken at follow-up. The receptors were sampled from a male donor with early-stage non-small cell lung cancer.

This clonotype has more than one count but fewer than ten. The gene calls are TRBV20-1 and TRBJ2-2; D may match TRBD1 or TRBD2 (5 bases each). CDR1 is DFQATT, CDR2 SNEGSKA, per germline (reference sequence). There are 12 residues in the CDR3. CDR3 sequence: CRRGVNTGELFF. CDR3 DNA: TGCAGGCGAGGGGTGAACACCGGGGAGCTGTTTTTT.

The V and J genes are TRBV7-3 and TRBJ2-1; tentatively, D is TRBD2 (5 bases). With 4 bases removed from V and 0 bases from J, the gap between germline ends came to 13 bases. Germline CDR1 is SGHTA and CDR2 is FQGTGA. The CDR3 consists of 16 residues. The CDR3 coding sequence is TGTGCCAGCAGCTCAACGACGGGAAGCTCCTACAATGAGCAGTTCTTC. This codes for CASSSTTGSSYNEQFF. The full variable domain, with the rest looked up from reference TRBV7-3 and TRBJ2-1, is GAGVSQTPSNKVTEKGKYVELRCDPISGHTALYWYRQSLGQGPEFLIYFQGTGAADDSGLPNDRFFAVRPEGSVSTLKIQRTERGDSAVYLCASSSTTGSSYNEQFFGPGTRLTVL.

This clonotype was picked up many times. The J gene is TRBJ1-5, the V gene TRBV12-3 or TRBV12-4; no firm D call. This CDR3 is 13 amino acids long. Trimming cost V 6 bases and J 1 base, with 7 bases left between them. The CDR3 reads CASSMTSNQPQHF. The CDR3 DNA follows: TGTGCCAGCAGCATGACAAGCAATCAGCCCCAGCATTTT.

This clonotype appeared many times. The CDR3 loop reads CASSDFQETQYF. CDR3 DNA sequence: TGTGCCAGCAGTGACTTCCAAGAGACCCAGTACTTC. V gene TRBV2 combines with J gene TRBJ2-5; no definite D call. The V gene lost 3 bases and the J gene lost 1 base, with 3 bases spanning the gap. The V gene's germline CDR1 is SNHLY and CDR2 FYNNEI. There are 12 residues in the CDR3.

This clonotype counts as large. The rearrangement uses TRBV30 and TRBJ2-7; TRBD2 matches 9 bases. With 0 bases clipped from V and 2 bases from J, the junction kept 2 bases outside the gene matches. Germline CDR1 is GTSNPN and CDR2 is SVGIG (reference sequence). The CDR3 runs to 14 residues. The CDR3 reads CAWSVSGRPYEQYV. In DNA form, the CDR3 reads TGTGCCTGGAGTGTCAGCGGGAGGCCCTACGAGCAGTACGTC.

This clonotype was counted ten times or more. The genes are TRBV29-1 and TRBJ2-5, with TRBD2 identical over 12 bases. CDR1 and CDR2 (germline): SQVTM, ANQGSEA. The CDR3 length is 15 residues. Unmatched junction bases numbered 6, after V lost 3 bases and J lost 4 bases. The CDR3 sequence is CSVDRTSGDSETQYF. The CDR3 bases are TGCAGCGTTGACCGGACTAGCGGGGACTCAGAGACCCAGTACTTC.

This chain joins TRBV11-3 and TRBJ2-1, with D perhaps matching TRBD1 (6 bases). The V end lost 3 bases, the J end lost 4 bases, and 10 bases lay between the germline ends. From germline, CDR1 is SGHNT and CDR2 YENEEA. The CDR3 contains 14 residues. This CDR3 reads CASSLTGLYNEQFF. CDR3 nucleotides: TGTGCCAGCAGCTTGACAGGCCTGTACAATGAGCAGTTCTTC.

The sample holds a few counts of this clonotype. The CDR3 here is CASRYDGGGYEQYF. The CDR3, as DNA: TGTGCCAGCAGATACGACGGGGGGGGCTACGAGCAGTACTTC. This chain connects TRBV28 to TRBJ2-7; 8 bases are shared with TRBD2. CDR3 length: 14 amino acids. Germline trimming cut 6 bases from V and 3 bases from J; bases unmatched to any gene: 7. Germline V gives CDR1 MDHEN, CDR2 SYDVKM. Using reference TRBV28 and TRBJ2-7 for the parts outside the CDR3, the full variable domain is DVKVTQSSRYLVKRTGEKVFLECVQDMDHENMFWYRQDPGLGLRLIYFSYDVKMKEKGDIPEGYSVSREKKERFSLILESASTNQTSMYLCASRYDGGGYEQYFGPGTRLTVT.

This clonotype was seen a handful of times. The rearrangement links TRBV12-3 or TRBV12-4 to TRBJ2-6, with 7 bases that match TRBD2. Trimming cost V 6 bases and J 0 bases; bases outside gene matches: 14. This CDR3 contains 19 residues. The CDR3: CASSRTVLGGLSGANVLTF. In nucleotides, the CDR3 is TGTGCCAGCAGCCGAACGGTCTTGGGAGGGCTCTCTGGGGCCAACGTCCTGACTTTC.

There are many counts of this clonotype. CDR3 coding DNA: TGTGCCATCAGTGCGCCTAGCGTCTCTGAGACCCAGTACTTC. It codes for CAISAPSVSETQYF. V is TRBV10-3 and J is TRBJ2-5; TRBD2 might be the D (6 bases). CDR3 length: 14 amino acids. The V end was cut by 4 bases, the J end by 5 bases, with 14 bases between. The germline CDR1 and CDR2 sequences are ENHRY and SYGVKD.

The gene calls are TRBV9 and TRBJ2-5; 13 bases are shared with TRBD2. Germline V lookup: CDR1 SGDLS, CDR2 YYNGEE. V shed 4 bases, J shed 1 base, and the junction held 10 bases outside the gene matches. This CDR3 spans 18 amino acids. The chain's CDR3 is CASSTHNGLAGVQETQYF. CDR3 DNA: TGTGCCAGCAGCACCCACAACGGACTAGCGGGGGTCCAAGAGACCCAGTACTTC.

Many counts were recorded for this clonotype. The CDR3 reads CASSPRQGVYEQYV. The CDR3, as DNA: TGTGCCAGCTCACCACGGCAGGGCGTCTACGAGCAGTACGTC. V gene TRBV18 combines with J gene TRBJ2-7; a weak D match, TRBD1 (5 bases). V was pared by 1 base and J by 3 bases, with 10 bases between. The length of the CDR3 is 14 residues. Germline CDR1 KGHSH, CDR2 LQKENI.

As for this clonotype: A much bigger clone sits one base away, suggesting this may be a read error. V gene TRBV3-1 combines with J gene TRBJ2-5; the match to TRBD2 covers 8 bases. Germline V gene sequence: CDR1 LGHDT, CDR2 YNNKEL (reference sequence). This CDR3 has 14 amino acids. CDR3 coding DNA: TGTGCCAGCAGCCAAGTTGCGGGAGGCGAGAACCAGTACTTC. It encodes CASSQVAGGENQYF.

This clonotype was observed at least ten times. V gene TRBV28 combines with J gene TRBJ2-3; 8 positions agree with TRBD1. After removal of 3 bases from V and 6 bases from J, the junction contained 8 bases not matched to a gene. Germline CDR1 MDHEN, CDR2 SYDVKM. This CDR3 comprises 15 residues. For the CDR3, the DNA is TGTGCCAGCAGTTTTGGGGACAGGTTGGCTGATACGCAGTATTTT. This encodes CASSFGDRLADTQYF.

There are many counts of this clonotype. The chain recombines TRBV9 with TRBJ1-4; D not resolved. In germline, CDR1 is SGDLS, CDR2 YYNGEE. The CDR3 consists of 16 residues. V lost 4 bases, J lost 2 bases, and 15 bases lay in between. The CDR3 DNA reads as TGTGCCAGCAGCCCCCGGCACGAGTCGACTAATGAAAAACTGTTTTTT. It translates to CASSPRHESTNEKLFF.

This clonotype was found a few times. The chain carries TRBV6-5 and TRBJ2-3; unclear D gene. CDR1 MNHEY and CDR2 SVGAGI come from the germline V gene. V was shortened by 6 bases and J by 2 bases, with 9 bases between the two germline ends. The length of the CDR3 is 13 residues. The DNA for the CDR3 is TGTGCCAGCAGAGAAGGCCTCACAGATACGCAGTATTTT. Protein product: CASREGLTDTQYF.

There are a few counts of this clonotype. This chain links TRBV7-2 with TRBJ1-5; D might be TRBD1 (6 bases). The V end lost 5 bases, the J end lost 7 bases, and 12 bases lay between the germline ends. This CDR3 is 13 amino acids long. Germline CDR1 and CDR2: SGHTA and FQGNSA. CDR3 region: CASSRQAWQPQHF. DNA for the CDR3: TGTGCCAGCAGCCGACAGGCTTGGCAGCCCCAGCATTTT.

In this sample, this clonotype turned up many times. V usage is TRBV4-2 and J usage is TRBJ2-1, with TRBD2 identical over 13 bases. This CDR3 comprises 15 residues. J gave up 8 bases and V 5 bases, and 6 bases lay outside the gene matches. Germline V CDR1 and CDR2: LGHNA, YNFKEQ. DNA for the CDR3: TGTGCCAGCAGCGAACTAGCGGGGGGGCCTTATGAGCAGTTCTTC. Amino acids: CASSELAGGPYEQFF.

This clonotype was seen only a few times. The CDR3 DNA sequence: TGTGCCAGCAGCTTAACCCGAAACACTGAAGCTTTCTTT. This codes for CASSLTRNTEAFF. The J gene is TRBJ1-1, the V gene TRBV11-3; D is uncertain. Germline V lookup: CDR1 SGHNT, CDR2 YENEEA. Trimming took 2 bases from V and 2 from J, leaving 6 bases between them. The CDR3 spans 13 residues.

This clonotype came up many times. The V call is TRBV5-1, the J call TRBJ2-3, with 9 bases lining up with TRBD2. Germline V CDR1 and CDR2: SGHRS, YFSETQ. The CDR3 covers 16 residues. Unmatched junction bases numbered 8, after V lost 0 bases and J lost 6 bases. CDR3 DNA sequence: TGCGCCAGCAGCTTGGATCTAGCGGGAAACGGCGATACGCAGTATTTT. The encoded protein is CASSLDLAGNGDTQYF.

This clonotype was recorded at least ten times. V usage is TRBV12-5 and J usage is TRBJ1-4; 10 bases align to TRBD1. The CDR3 sequence is 16 residues long. Germline V CDR1 and CDR2: LGHNT, FRNRAP. With 5 bases clipped from V and 7 bases from J, the junction kept 10 bases outside the gene matches. The CDR3 is CASGPAVGTGVEKLFF. CDR3 coding DNA: TGTGCTAGTGGTCCTGCCGTCGGGACAGGGGTTGAAAAACTGTTTTTT.

This clonotype has only a few counts. V and J are TRBV23-1 and TRBJ2-7; 9 nucleotides agree with TRBD1. TRBV23-1 is an ORF, with its function uncertain. The CDR3 sequence is 16 residues long. V lost 4 bases, J lost 4 bases, and 11 bases stayed unmatched. The CDR3 reads CASSRPSGTGLYEQYV. In DNA form, the CDR3 reads TGCGCCAGCAGTCGCCCCTCCGGGACAGGGTTATACGAGCAGTACGTC.

This clonotype was seen many times. The chain employs TRBV15 and TRBJ2-1, with 7 positions matching TRBD2. V was clipped by 3 bases and J by 0 bases; unmatched bases: 2. This CDR3 is 15 amino acids long. Germline V CDR1 and CDR2: LNHNV, YYDKDF (reference sequence). CDR3 residues: CATSRASGSYNEQFF. The CDR3 DNA sequence: TGTGCCACCAGCAGGGCTAGCGGCTCCTACAATGAGCAGTTCTTC.

The sample holds many counts of this clonotype. J is TRBJ1-2 and V is TRBV7-9; possible D gene TRBD1, 6 bases. V was pared by 5 bases and J by 3 bases, with 19 bases between. Germline CDR1 and CDR2: SEHNR and FQNEAQ (reference sequence). The CDR3 is 16 amino acids. CDR3 DNA sequence: TGTGCCAGCAGCCCCCAGGCTCGGGGGGCGGACTATGGCTACACCTTC. It translates to CASSPQARGADYGYTF.

Sample share makes this clonotype large. V is TRBV7-9 and J is TRBJ1-6, with 12 bases aligning to TRBD1. CDR1 SEHNR and CDR2 FQNEAQ come from the germline V gene (reference sequence). The CDR3 is made up of 17 amino acids. After removal of 4 bases from V and 10 bases from J, the junction contained 11 bases not matched to a gene. The CDR3 spells CASSSHEGQGAGSPLHF. CDR3 bases: TGTGCCAGCAGCTCTCATGAGGGACAGGGGGCTGGATCACCCCTCCACTTT.

In this sample, this clonotype turned up a few times. This chain joins TRBV12-5 and TRBJ2-1; D may match TRBD1 or TRBD2 (5 bases each). Trimming left V 7 bases short and J 2 bases short, with 24 bases between. The CDR3 runs to 18 residues. Germline values: CDR1 LGHNT, CDR2 FRNRAP. The CDR3 DNA sequence: TGTGCTAGTGATCCAGACCACTTCGGGACGGAAGCCTACAATGAGCAGTTCTTC. It translates to CASDPDHFGTEAYNEQFF.

This chain uses TRBV12-3 or TRBV12-4 with TRBJ1-2, with 7 positions matching TRBD1. CDR3 length: 14 residues. Unmatched junction bases numbered 10, after V lost 7 bases and J lost 5 bases. CDR3 sequence reads: CASTPTGKGYGYTF. The CDR3 DNA follows: TGTGCCAGCACCCCGACAGGGAAGGGTTATGGCTACACCTTC.